The 21 T cell receptor beta chains presented below share a single source sample, sequenced in a study of cytomegalovirus exposure and HLA in healthy donors. PCR was performed using 60 Vbeta and 13 Jbeta primers. Using immunoSEQ multiplex PCR, the repertoire was profiled, and TCRdb retains in-frame clones only, with some absent. The profile covers 90,000 to 120,000 clones, with 82% appearing a single time and less than 3.5% taken by the ten largest. The sequenced sample was PBMCs. The receptor source for this set is a young man in good health and CMV-seropositive.

The J gene is TRBJ1-2, the V gene TRBV5-1, with a weak D call TRBD1 (5 bases). Looked up from germline, CDR1 is SGHRS and CDR2 is YFSETQ. Trimming took off 6 bases at V and 4 bases at J, with 16 bases between the two ends. The CDR3 extends over 14 amino acids. The CDR3 coding sequence is TGCGCCAGCACCGGCGGGGGGATTGGCTATGGCTACACCTTC. The encoded protein is CASTGGGIGYGYTF. Full variable domain (outside the CDR3, taken from reference TRBV5-1 and TRBJ1-2): KAGVTQTPRYLIKTRGQQVTLSCSPISGHRSVSWYQQTPGQGLQFLFEYFSETQRNKGNFPGRFSGRQFSNSRSEMNVSTLELGDSALYLCASTGGGIGYGYTFGSGTRLTVV.

J is TRBJ1-2 and V is TRBV27, with D uncertain. The CDR3 spans 15 residues. Looked up from germline, CDR1 is MNHEY and CDR2 is SMNVEV (reference sequence). V shed 0 bases and J shed 8 bases, with 16 bases lying between them. Here the CDR3 reads CASSLSDGRRGGYTF. The CDR3 DNA is TGTGCCAGCAGTTTATCGGACGGTCGGAGAGGGGGCTACACCTTC.

This rearrangement joins TRBV27 to TRBJ2-1, with TRBD2 matching over 14 bases. Per the germline V gene, CDR1 is MNHEY and CDR2 is SMNVEV (reference sequence). Trimming took 8 bases from V and 9 from J; bases not matched to a gene: 3. The CDR3 is 13 residues long. In DNA form, the CDR3 reads TGTGCCAGCCGACTAGCGGGGGGGCCTGAGCAGTTCTTC. Amino acids: CASRLAGGPEQFF.

V usage is TRBV10-3 and J usage is TRBJ2-5, with 12 positions matching TRBD2. Germline V gene lookup returns CDR1 ENHRY and CDR2 SYGVKD. The CDR3 runs 15 residues. V shed 3 bases and J 5 bases; nucleotides not matched to a gene: 4. The CDR3 region is CAISDTSGGYETQYF. The CDR3 DNA sequence: TGTGCCATCAGTGATACTAGCGGGGGGTATGAGACCCAGTACTTC.

In this sample, this clone turned up a few times. CDR3 protein: CASTPLGGDYGYTF. The CDR3 coding sequence is TGTGCCAGCACCCCGCTGGGGGGTGACTATGGCTACACCTTC. The chain couples TRBV5-3 to TRBJ1-2; D is possibly TRBD1 (5 bases). TRBV5-3 is labeled an ORF, and its function is uncertain. The CDR3 consists of 14 residues. The germline V and J ends were trimmed by 8 bases and 3 bases, with 17 bases remaining between them.

The genes are TRBV5-6 and TRBJ1-5; TRBD1 agrees at 8 bases. With 3 bases clipped from V and 6 bases from J, the junction kept 5 bases outside the gene matches. Germline V CDR1 and CDR2: SGHDT, YYEEEE. This CDR3 has 14 amino acids. The CDR3 protein is CASSSDRVGQPQHF. The CDR3 DNA is TGTGCCAGCAGCTCGGACAGGGTCGGTCAGCCCCAGCATTTT.

Concerning this clone: Sequence at one end of the junction differs from germline and may be a read error. The chain employs TRBV7-7 and TRBJ2-5; unclear D gene. The CDR3 sequence is 13 residues long. The V gene's germline CDR1 is SSHAT and CDR2 FNYEAQ (reference sequence). For the CDR3, the DNA is TGTGCTAGCAGCTTAGTAAACCAAGAGACCCAGTACTTC. It encodes CASSLVNQETQYF.

The chain uses TRBV6-5 and TRBJ2-7, with D unresolved. The CDR3 totals 14 residues. The V end was cut by 2 bases, the J end by 2 bases, with 10 bases between. CDR1 is MNHEY and CDR2 is SVGAGI in the germline V gene. The CDR3 DNA is TGTGCCAGCAGTTACGGCAGTTCCACCTACGAGCAGTACTTC. Amino acids: CASSYGSSTYEQYF.

The V call is TRBV21-1, the J call TRBJ1-1; no DNA check was done on the table's D call, TRBD1. TRBV21-1 is shown as a pseudogene. The CDR3 extends over 13 amino acids. The CDR3 is CASRDTLNTEAFF. The CDR3, as DNA: TGTGCCAGCAGGGACACCCTGAACACTGAAGCTTTCTTT.

The chain uses TRBV30 and TRBJ1-6; D gene unclear. V was shortened by 3 bases and J by 3 bases, with 9 bases between the two germline ends. Per germline, CDR1 GTSNPN and CDR2 SVGIG (reference sequence). This CDR3 contains 14 residues. CDR3 sequence (DNA): TGTGCCTGGAGGCAGGAAAACTATAATTCACCCCTCCACTTT. Protein: CAWRQENYNSPLHF.

Here the CDR3 reads CASRDSANYGYTF. DNA for the CDR3: TGTGCCAGCAGGGACAGTGCCAACTATGGCTACACCTTC. This sequence joins TRBV6-1 and TRBJ1-2; TRBD1 might be the D (6 bases). The germline CDR1 and CDR2 sequences are MNHNS and SASEGT. V shed 6 bases and J shed 2 bases, with 10 bases lying between them. The CDR3 is made up of 13 amino acids.

This clone has only a few counts. The V call is TRBV25-1, the J call TRBJ2-2; D gene uncertain. Trimming took off 3 bases at V and 1 base at J, with 6 bases between the two ends. The CDR3 is 14 amino acids. From germline, CDR1 is MGHDK and CDR2 SYGVNS. Here the CDR3 reads CASSDGVNTGELFF. CDR3 nucleotide sequence: TGTGCCAGCAGTGATGGAGTGAACACCGGGGAGCTGTTTTTT.

The chain employs TRBV5-6 and TRBJ1-2, with a tentative D call TRBD1 (6 bases). Trimming took 0 bases from V and 3 from J, leaving 15 bases between them. CDR3 length: 16 amino acids. Germline CDR1 and CDR2: SGHDT and YYEEEE. The CDR3 here is CASSLELQGGDYGYTF. CDR3 DNA: TGTGCCAGCAGCTTGGAATTGCAAGGGGGGGACTATGGCTACACCTTC.

The chain uses TRBV2 and TRBJ2-2; 8 bases fit TRBD1. The V and J ends lost 6 bases and 0 bases, in that order; junction bases with no gene match: 6. The CDR3 totals 16 residues. Germline lookup yields CDR1 SNHLY and CDR2 FYNNEI. The CDR3 bases are TGTGCCAGCAGCTTGGGACAGGCGACGAACACCGGGGAGCTGTTTTTT. Amino acids: CASSLGQATNTGELFF.

This clone was picked up one time. The V call is TRBV5-1, the J call TRBJ2-4, with 9 bases lining up with TRBD1. CDR1 is SGHRS and CDR2 is YFSETQ in the germline V gene. This CDR3 spans 13 amino acids. V gave up 2 bases and J gave up 8 bases; unmatched junction bases: 2. The CDR3: CASSFRTGDIQYF. DNA for the CDR3: TGCGCCAGCAGCTTCCGGACAGGGGACATTCAGTACTTC.

This chain links TRBV5-4 with TRBJ1-2, with 7 bases matching TRBD1. Germline loops: CDR1 SGHNT, CDR2 YYREEE (reference sequence). The CDR3 runs 13 residues. J was trimmed by 0 bases and V by 9 bases; bases with no gene match: 5. CDR3 sequence reads: CATGDSSNYGYTF. CDR3 sequence (DNA): TGTGCCACCGGGGACAGCTCTAACTATGGCTACACCTTC. The variable domain in full, completed from reference TRBV5-4 and TRBJ1-2, reads ETGVTQSPTHLIKTRGQQVTLRCSSQSGHNTVSWYQQALGQGPQFIFQYYREEENGRGNFPPRFSGLQFPNYSSELNVNALELDDSALYLCATGDSSNYGYTFGSGTRLTVV.

The V and J genes are TRBV14 and TRBJ1-3; D is unresolved. The CDR3 length is 11 residues. Trimming removed 1 base from V and 9 bases from J, with 4 bases in between. CDR1 is SGHDN, CDR2 FVKESK, per germline. The CDR3 loop is CASSQVSTIYF. CDR3 in DNA: TGTGCCAGCAGCCAAGTCAGCACCATATATTTT.

V and J are TRBV5-6 and TRBJ1-2, with 10 nucleotides matching TRBD1. This CDR3 region has 14 residues. V lost 5 bases, J lost 6 bases, and 7 bases stayed unmatched. The germline V gene encodes CDR1 SGHDT and CDR2 YYEEEE. CDR3 loop: CASSPGQGINGYTF. CDR3 bases: TGTGCCAGCAGTCCGGGACAGGGGATAAATGGCTACACCTTC.

The V and J genes are TRBV4-1 and TRBJ1-3, with a tentative D call TRBD1 (6 bases). Between the trimmed V and J ends, which lost 4 bases and 0 bases, there was a span of 10 bases. CDR3 size: 15 residues. CDR1 and CDR2 (germline): MGHRA, YSYEKL. CDR3 region: CASSLRGGSGNTIYF. The CDR3 bases are TGCGCCAGCAGCCTTAGAGGGGGCTCTGGAAACACCATATATTTT.

The gene calls are TRBV29-1 and TRBJ1-1, with a tentative D call TRBD1 (6 bases). The V gene's germline CDR1 is SQVTM and CDR2 ANQGSEA. V was pared by 7 bases and J by 2 bases, with 14 bases between. The CDR3 is made up of 13 amino acids. The CDR3 sequence: CSGLRDTNTEAFF. The CDR3 nucleotides are TGCAGCGGCCTTCGGGACACAAACACTGAAGCTTTCTTT. The whole variable domain, remainder taken from reference TRBV29-1 and TRBJ1-1, is SAVISQKPSRDICQRGTSLTIQCQVDSQVTMMFWYRQQPGQSLTLIATANQGSEATYESGFVIDKFPISRPNLTFSTLTVSNMSPEDSSIYLCSGLRDTNTEAFFGQGTRLTVV.

The chain joins TRBV6-6 to TRBJ2-7; tentatively, D is TRBD2 (6 bases). The CDR3 has 13 residues. Germline loops: CDR1 MNHNY, CDR2 SVGAGI (reference sequence). The ends were cut back, 5 bases at V and 0 bases at J, with 8 bases in the middle. CDR3 bases: TGTGCCAGCAGTGACGGGAGCTCCTACGAGCAGTACTTC. This translates into CASSDGSSYEQYF.